This entry is about one TCR beta chain. The data originate from a study of blood T cell repertoires in COVID-19. Study information: Samples came from the United States, Italy and Spain, spanning acute and convalescent COVID-19. T cells, B-cell-depleted T cells, or PBMCs provided the cDNA or gDNA that served as material.

In the study's own analysis: Counts of nucleated cells, estimated from reference gene primer amplification, were obtained. Clones were sequenced by immunoSEQ multiplex PCR, and TCRdb holds only the in-frame ones, with some missing. Clone size and the V and J calls come from that table; the DNA yielded D and trimming. Of around 150,000 clones listed, 80% to 85% are singletons. V lost 7 bases, J lost 5 bases, and 17 bases lay in between. The CDR3 is 15 residues long. CDR1 MDHEN and CDR2 SYDVKM come from the germline V gene. Specimen: peripheral blood. This TCR derives from a woman aged 60-75 years with active or convalescent COVID-19. The chain employs TRBV28 and TRBJ1-4; the D gene is possibly TRBD1 (6 bases). The CDR3 coding sequence is TGTGCCAGCACCCCTCAGGGACACGAAAATGAAAAACTGTTTTTT. This translates into CASTPQGHENEKLFF.